A selection of T cell receptor beta chains follows, all from one sample in a study of cytomegalovirus exposure and HLA in healthy donors. TCRdb's table, derived via immunoSEQ multiplex PCR, lists solely in-frame clones and lacks some. The table lists about 130,000 clones, with less than 3% in the top ten. Sample: PBMCs. These TCRs come from a man aged 30 to 39 in good health and CMV-seronegative. Both conserved end residues are part of each CDR3. Each record gives: V gene, J gene, CDR3 protein.

TRBV4-1	TRBJ2-1	CASSPPTSGSDEQFF
TRBV6-6	TRBJ2-4	CASSLGREGGQYF
TRBV5-1	TRBJ2-1	CASSFGGANEQFF
TRBV19	TRBJ1-1	CATSIGSGARDTEAFF
TRBV6-4	TRBJ2-2	CASSPVAGQGNSGELFF
TRBV4-1	TRBJ1-4	CASSLSSYANEKLFF
TRBV11-2	TRBJ1-2	CASSVGGDYGYTF
TRBV9	TRBJ2-1	CASSAREGVHNEQFF
TRBV7-2	TRBJ2-1	CASSASRRDEQFF
TRBV28	TRBJ1-2	CASSFHRGYGYGYTF
TRBV6-6	-	CASPPGPGIYEQYF
TRBV10-2	TRBJ1-6	CASSEPLGDTSPLHF
TRBV5-6	TRBJ1-6	CASSLGSGLGSPLHF
TRBV27	-	CASSYGTSGTYEQYF
TRBV28	TRBJ1-5	CASSFRGLGNQPQHF
TRBV6-5	TRBJ1-1	CASTGTGMNTEAFF
TRBV25-1	TRBJ2-7	CASSDSASYEQYF
TRBV7-9	TRBJ2-3	CASSSGLAGADTQYF
TRBV5-6	TRBJ2-7	CASSFKSSGRPRRYEQYF
TRBV6-4	TRBJ1-1	CASSDYPGMAEAFF
TRBV28	TRBJ2-7	CASSNLMTGDSYEQYF
TRBV11-2	TRBJ2-7	CASSRGAYEQYF
TRBV27	TRBJ1-3	CASSPYPDRLSGNTIYF
TRBV5-1	TRBJ2-7	CASSLEASLSYEQYF